A selection of T cell receptor beta chains follows, all from one sample in a study of PD-L1 blockade in urothelial cancer. Some clones are missing from TCRdb's copy, which holds only in-frame ones; the method was immunoSEQ multiplex PCR. Here the sample spans some 67,000 clones, roughly nine tenths being singletons. Sequences were derived from PBMCs, sampled around atezolizumab (anti-PD-L1) treatment. The receptor set was obtained from a man between 60 and 70 years old with urothelial cancer. The CDR3 runs from the conserved cysteine through the conserved F or W. A D gene is named only where the DNA matches it firmly. The size of a clone is reported for some rows only, either as once, few or many, or as a class for expanded clones.

j_gene | v_gene | d_gene | abundance | CDR3nt | CDR3aa
TRBJ2-1 | TRBV4-2 | TRBD2 | - | TGTGCCAGCAGCCCTGGGGGGGACGAGCAGTTCTTC | CASSPGGDEQFF
TRBJ1-4 | TRBV4-1 | TRBD1 | - | TGCGCCAGCACTCAGGGGGCGGTGGAAGAAAGGACTAATGAAAAACTGTTTTTT | CASTQGAVEERTNEKLFF
TRBJ1-5 | TRBV6-6 | - | - | TGTGCCAGCAGCCCCGGAGTGGGCAATCAGCCCCAGCATTTT | CASSPGVGNQPQHF
TRBJ2-5 | TRBV15 | - | few | TGTGCCACCAGCAGAGAGGCGACCCAGTACTTC | CATSREATQYF
TRBJ2-3 | TRBV9 | - | - | TGTGCCAGCAGCGTAGAATACAGGGATTTCACAGATACGCAGTATTTT | CASSVEYRDFTDTQYF
TRBJ1-6 | TRBV7-9 | - | - | TGTGCCAGCAGCCTCCCCGGGGATAATTCACCCCTCCACTTT | CASSLPGDNSPLHF
TRBJ2-5 | TRBV4-2 | TRBD2 | - | TGTGCCAGCAGCCAACCAGCCGGGACTAGCGGGAGTGAGACCCAGTACTTC | CASSQPAGTSGSETQYF
TRBJ2-3 | TRBV12-2 | - | - | TGTGCAAGTCGCTTAGCGGGACTAGCGGGAGGGATCCCCCGCACAGATACGCAGTATTTT | CASRLAGLAGGIPRTDTQYF
TRBJ2-5 | TRBV18 | - | - | TGTGCCAGCTCACAAGCCCGTCAAGAGACCCAGTACTTC | CASSQARQETQYF
TRBJ1-5 | TRBV6-1 | TRBD1 | - | TGTGCCAGCAGTGAAGCGGTAACAGGGGCGGGCAATCAGCCCCAGCATTTT | CASSEAVTGAGNQPQHF
TRBJ2-5 | TRBV7-2 | TRBD1 | - | TGTGCCAGCAGCCGCGACAGGGGGCACCAAGAGACCCAGTACTTC | CASSRDRGHQETQYF
TRBJ2-5 | TRBV6-5 | - | - | TGTGCCAGCAGCTCCGGGACACATGAGACCCAGTACTTC | CASSSGTHETQYF
TRBJ2-1 | TRBV29-1 | TRBD2 | - | TGCTCATCTAGCGGGAGCTCCTACAATGAGCAGTTCTTC | CSSSGSSYNEQFF
TRBJ2-5 | TRBV18 | - | - | TGTGCCAGCTCACCAAGTTGGGGGGAAGAGACCCAGTACTTC | CASSPSWGEETQYF
TRBJ2-7 | TRBV2 | - | - | TGTGCCAGCACCGGGACAACAACCTCCTACGAGCAGTACTTC | CASTGTTTSYEQYF
TRBJ1-3 | TRBV27 | - | - | TGTGCCAGCAGCTTGAGGAGGCAGGCCGGAAACACCATATATTTT | CASSLRRQAGNTIYF
TRBJ1-5 | TRBV2 | - | - | TGTGCCAGCAGTGAATTAGGGGGTAATCAGCCCCAGCATTTT | CASSELGGNQPQHF
TRBJ2-1 | TRBV2 | - | - | TGTGCCAGCGGAAGCGTAATCTCCTACAATGAGCAGTTCTTC | CASGSVISYNEQFF
TRBJ2-7 | TRBV5-1 | - | - | TGCGCCAGCAGCTTGGCCTTCCGCGAGCAGTACTTC | CASSLAFREQYF
TRBJ1-2 | TRBV10-3 | TRBD1 | - | TGTGCCATCAGGGCAGCGAGGCAGGGGGCGCATGGCTACACCTTC | CAIRAARQGAHGYTF
TRBJ2-7 | TRBV5-1 | TRBD1 | - | TGCGCCAGCAGCCCGGGACAGGTTTCCTACGAGCAGTACTTC | CASSPGQVSYEQYF
TRBJ2-7 | TRBV7-3 | - | - | TGTGCCAGCAGCTTAATGGAGGGGACTCACTACGAGCAGTACTTC | CASSLMEGTHYEQYF
TRBJ2-2 | TRBV7-8 | - | - | TGTGCCAGCAGCCTTGGAGCCGGGGAGCTGTTTTTT | CASSLGAGELFF
TRBJ2-2 | TRBV5-4 | - | - | TGTGCCAGCAGCCAGAGCGGGCCGAACACCGGGGAGCTGTTTTTT | CASSQSGPNTGELFF
TRBJ1-6 | TRBV15 | - | - | TGTGCCACCAGCCGGAGGGAAAATTCACCCCTCCACTTT | CATSRRENSPLHF
TRBJ1-1 | TRBV5-4 | - | few | TGTGCCAGCAGCTTTCAAGGGGGGGAGCGGCTCTTT | CASSFQGGERLF
TRBJ1-2 | TRBV19 | TRBD1 | few | TGTGCCAGTATACAGGGGCGGAACTATGGCTACACCTTC | CASIQGRNYGYTF
TRBJ2-1 | TRBV28 | TRBD2 | - | TGTGCCAGCAGTTTTGCTGGACTAGCGGGAGGGGAGCAGTTCTTC | CASSFAGLAGGEQFF
TRBJ2-3 | TRBV28 | - | - | TGTGCCAGCAGTTTATCTTACACAGATACGCAGTATTTT | CASSLSYTDTQYF
TRBJ1-1 | TRBV7-2 | TRBD1 | - | TGTGCCAGCAGTGGACAGGGGGCAAACACTGAAGCTTTCTTT | CASSGQGANTEAFF
TRBJ2-1 | TRBV4-3 | - | - | TGCGCCAGCAGCCAAATGACCGGGAGCTTTCAGTTCTTC | CASSQMTGSFQFF
TRBJ1-1 | TRBV25-1 | - | few | TGTGCCAGCAGTGGGGACACCAGGAACACTGAAGCTTTCTTT | CASSGDTRNTEAFF
TRBJ2-6 | TRBV6-1 | - | - | TGTGCCAGCAGTGAATACAGGGTTGGGGCCAACGTCCTGACTTTC | CASSEYRVGANVLTF
TRBJ2-7 | TRBV6-5 | - | - | TGTGCCAGCAGTGGCGTGGGGGGAAGCTCCTACGAGCAGTACTTC | CASSGVGGSSYEQYF
TRBJ2-7 | TRBV7-2 | - | once | TGTGCCAGCAGCTTAGTAGCACTAGTCGGTGAGCAGTACTTC | CASSLVALVGEQYF
TRBJ2-1 | TRBV2 | TRBD1 | once | TGTGCCAGCGCTTCCGGGACAGGTCGCTACAATGAGCAGTTCTTC | CASASGTGRYNEQFF
TRBJ2-3 | TRBV2 | - | - | TGTGCCAGCAGTGAACTCAGGGAGGGCACAGATACGCAGTATTTT | CASSELREGTDTQYF
TRBJ1-1 | TRBV15 | TRBD1 | - | TGTGCCACCAGCAGAGATCGGGACAGCCTCCGAGGTTGGAACACTGAAGCTTTCTTT | CATSRDRDSLRGWNTEAFF
TRBJ1-1 | TRBV5-1 | - | - | TGCGCCAGCAGCTTCGGACAGAACACTGAAGCTTTCTTT | CASSFGQNTEAFF
TRBJ2-5 | TRBV29-1 | TRBD2 | few | TGCAGCGGCAGACTAGCTTCGGTCCAAGAGACCCAGTACTTC | CSGRLASVQETQYF
TRBJ2-2 | TRBV30 | - | medium-sized | TGTGCCTGGAGTTTCATGAACACCGGGGAGCTGTTTTTT | CAWSFMNTGELFF
TRBJ1-1 | TRBV6-5 | - | - | TGTGCCAGCAGTTTCAGGGATGAGTACACTGAAGCTTTCTTT | CASSFRDEYTEAFF
TRBJ1-2 | TRBV7-8 | - | - | TGTGCCAGCAGCTATTACAGGGATGGCTACACCTTC | CASSYYRDGYTF
TRBJ2-5 | TRBV4-1 | TRBD1 | once | TGCGCCAGCAGCCAAGTGGGCTCAGGGGGCGGCGAGACCCAGTACTTC | CASSQVGSGGGETQYF
TRBJ2-4 | TRBV7-9 | TRBD2 | - | TGTGCCAGCAGCAAAAGCGGGAGCGTGGACATTCAGTACTTC | CASSKSGSVDIQYF
TRBJ2-7 | TRBV7-2 | TRBD1 | - | TGTGCCAGCAGCTTGGTCCAGGGGGACTACGAGCAGTACTTC | CASSLVQGDYEQYF
TRBJ1-5 | TRBV7-7 | - | - | TGTGCCAGCAGCTCCTCTGAGGGTTCGCCCCAGCATTTT | CASSSSEGSPQHF
TRBJ1-4 | TRBV7-9 | TRBD1 | - | TGTGCCAGCAGCCCGATCGCCGGGACAGGTGGTGAAAAACTGTTTTTT | CASSPIAGTGGEKLFF
TRBJ1-1 | TRBV6-4 | - | - | TGTGCCAGCAGGGTGGGGGCGAACACTGAAGCTTTCTTT | CASRVGANTEAFF
TRBJ1-2 | TRBV7-9 | - | - | TGTGCCAGCAGCCCCCAAGGGGAGGCCTATGGCTACACCTTC | CASSPQGEAYGYTF
TRBJ2-1 | TRBV5-6 | - | - | TGTGCCAGCAGCTTGGCACAGGGTTACAATGAGCAGTTCTTC | CASSLAQGYNEQFF
TRBJ2-5 | TRBV2 | - | - | TGTGCCAGCATTCCGACTTGGTCAGAGACCCAGTACTTC | CASIPTWSETQYF
TRBJ2-5 | TRBV7-2 | TRBD2 | - | TGTGCCAGCAGCTTAGTTCGCGGGAGTGGCGAGACCCAGTACTTC | CASSLVRGSGETQYF
TRBJ2-7 | TRBV7-9 | - | - | TGTGCCAGCAGCCCCAAAACTTCCTACGAGCAGTACTTC | CASSPKTSYEQYF